These 30 T cell receptor beta chains came from one sample sequenced in a study of cytomegalovirus exposure and HLA in healthy donors. PCR used 60 Vbeta primers and 13 Jbeta primers. Some clones are missing from TCRdb's copy, which holds only in-frame ones; the method was immunoSEQ multiplex PCR. Of about 150,000 clones listed, around four fifths are singletons. Sequencing used PBMCs. Receptors were obtained from a male donor in good health and CMV-seronegative.

This sequence joins TRBV7-8 and TRBJ2-7; possibly TRBD2 for D (6 bases). Germline V gene data show CDR1 as SGHVS and CDR2 as FQNEAQ. V lost 2 bases, J lost 2 bases, and 13 bases lay in between. CDR3 length: 15 amino acids. Written as DNA, the CDR3 is TGTGCCAGCAGCTTATATACGGAGCGGGCCTACGAGCAGTACTTC. It yields the protein CASSLYTERAYEQYF.

The CDR3 spells CASSQSGTGGYGYTF. CDR3 DNA: TGTGCCAGCTCACAATCCGGGACAGGGGGCTATGGCTACACCTTC. The rearrangement links TRBV18 to TRBJ1-2; 11 nucleotides align to TRBD1. CDR1 and CDR2 (germline): KGHSH, LQKENI. This CDR3 comprises 15 residues. Unmatched junction bases numbered 5, after V lost 4 bases and J lost 4 bases.

The V call is TRBV5-4, the J call TRBJ2-6; 8 bases match TRBD2. V trimming: 4 bases; J trimming: 2 bases; junction bases outside the gene matches: 2. The CDR3 has 15 residues. Germline-derived CDR1 and CDR2 are SGHNT and YYREEE (reference sequence). In nucleotides, the CDR3 is TGTGCCAGCAGCCCGGGGGGGGCTGGGGCCAACGTCCTGACTTTC. It translates to CASSPGGAGANVLTF.

This chain links TRBV2 with TRBJ2-2; 7 positions agree with TRBD2. The CDR3 extends over 12 amino acids. Germline V gene lookup returns CDR1 SNHLY and CDR2 FYNNEI. The V gene end was trimmed by 8 bases and the J gene end by 5 bases; junction bases not matched to a gene: 2. The CDR3 sequence is CASGGGTGELFF. CDR3 DNA sequence: TGTGCCAGCGGGGGGGGGACCGGGGAGCTGTTTTTT.

V gene TRBV18 combines with J gene TRBJ2-7, with 10 bases matching TRBD2. J lost 3 bases, V lost 1 base, and 12 bases had no gene match. The CDR3 consists of 18 residues. CDR1 is KGHSH, CDR2 LQKENI, per germline. CDR3 protein: CASSPLSASGGALYEQYF. The CDR3 DNA follows: TGTGCCAGCTCACCACTCTCGGCCAGCGGGGGGGCCCTCTACGAGCAGTACTTC.

The rearrangement links TRBV27 to TRBJ1-5; D is unclear. The CDR3 has 13 amino acids. Germline CDR1 MNHEY, CDR2 SMNVEV (reference sequence). V lost 4 bases to trimming and J lost 7 bases, with 11 bases between them. The CDR3 here is CASSSTGFQPQHF. CDR3 nucleotides: TGTGCCAGCAGTTCGACCGGGTTCCAGCCCCAGCATTTT.

The chain uses TRBV6-6 and TRBJ2-1, with D tentatively TRBD1 (6 bases). CDR1 MNHNY and CDR2 SVGAGI come from the germline V gene (reference sequence). CDR3 length: 15 amino acids. Trimming took off 2 bases at V and 0 bases at J, with 8 bases between the two ends. CDR3 nucleotide sequence: TGTGCCAGCAGTTACCAGGGGAGCTCCTACAATGAGCAGTTCTTC. Amino acid sequence: CASSYQGSSYNEQFF.

This chain uses TRBV5-1 with TRBJ2-3; D not resolved. V gave up 4 bases and J gave up 0 bases, with 6 bases separating them. The germline V gene encodes CDR1 SGHRS and CDR2 YFSETQ. The CDR3 has 13 amino acids. Here the CDR3 reads CASSPGSTDTQYF. As DNA, the CDR3 is TGCGCCAGCAGCCCAGGAAGCACAGATACGCAGTATTTT.

The J gene is TRBJ2-7, the V gene TRBV11-1; no firm D call. This CDR3 spans 15 amino acids. V was clipped by 5 bases and J by 2 bases, with 16 bases between them. Germline V lookup: CDR1 SGHAT, CDR2 FQDESV (reference sequence). The CDR3 DNA is TGTGCCAGCAGCAATCCAACAGTGACCCCCTACGAGCAGTACTTC. This gives the protein CASSNPTVTPYEQYF.

The V call is TRBV6-1, the J call TRBJ1-2; a weak D match, TRBD1 (5 bases). Germline assignment: CDR1 MNHNS and CDR2 SASEGT. The CDR3 contains 14 residues. V was cut by 9 bases and J by 1 base, with 15 bases left in between. CDR3 bases: TGTGCCAGTGCCCAGGGCCCTATTAACTATGGCTACACCTTC. This encodes CASAQGPINYGYTF.

The gene calls are TRBV19 and TRBJ1-1, with a weak D call TRBD1 (6 bases). Deletions cut 3 bases from V and 1 base from J, with 15 bases between. CDR1 LNHDA and CDR2 SQIVND come from the germline V gene (reference sequence). CDR3 size: 16 residues. The CDR3 is CASSIIPTGTNTEAFF. The CDR3 nucleotides read TGTGCCAGTAGTATCATACCGACAGGAACGAACACTGAAGCTTTCTTT. Complete variable domain (other parts from reference TRBV19 and TRBJ1-1): DGGITQSPKYLFRKEGQNVTLSCEQNLNHDAMYWYRQDPGQGLRLIYYSQIVNDFQKGDIAEGYSVSREKKESFPLTVTSAQKNPTAFYLCASSIIPTGTNTEAFFGQGTRLTVV.

The rearrangement links TRBV10-3 to TRBJ1-4, with 10 bases aligning to TRBD1. V shed 4 bases and J 6 bases; nucleotides not matched to a gene: 5. The CDR3 is 15 residues long. Germline V CDR1 and CDR2: ENHRY, SYGVKD. The CDR3 coding sequence is TGTGCCATCAGTGCGAGAGGGACAGGGGATGAAAAACTGTTTTTT. Translated, it gives CAISARGTGDEKLFF.

The chain employs TRBV6-1 and TRBJ1-1, with 9 bases fitting TRBD1. This CDR3 region has 14 residues. In germline, CDR1 is MNHNS, CDR2 SASEGT. Losses at the gene ends were 6 bases for V and 2 bases for J; bases not matched to a gene: 4. The CDR3 DNA reads as TGTGCCAGCAGGACAGGGGGGGTAAACACTGAAGCTTTCTTT. It translates to CASRTGGVNTEAFF.

This clone has just one count. The gene calls are TRBV5-6 and TRBJ2-2; 7 bases line up with TRBD1. The junction had 7 bases not matched to a gene; V was cut back by 2 bases and J by 3 bases. Germline assignment: CDR1 SGHDT and CDR2 YYEEEE. CDR3 length: 16 amino acids. CDR3 DNA: TGTGCCAGCAGCTTACTGACAGGGTCTTACACCGGGGAGCTGTTTTTT. Translation: CASSLLTGSYTGELFF.

This rearrangement joins TRBV5-4 to TRBJ2-5, with TRBD2 matching 10 bases. With 0 bases clipped from V and 4 bases from J, the junction kept 6 bases outside the gene matches. Per germline, CDR1 SGHNT and CDR2 YYREEE (reference sequence). The CDR3 runs to 16 residues. CDR3 in DNA: TGTGCCAGCAGCTTGGGCGCTAGCGGGAGTACAGAGACCCAGTACTTC. Translated, it gives CASSLGASGSTETQYF.

The V call is TRBV6-1, the J call TRBJ2-5; the match to TRBD2 covers 12 bases. The junction had 6 bases not matched to a gene; V was cut back by 8 bases and J by 5 bases. Germline V gene lookup returns CDR1 MNHNS and CDR2 SASEGT. This CDR3 has 14 residues. The CDR3 reads CASRLAGVRETQYF. The CDR3 nucleotides are TGTGCCAGCCGACTAGCGGGAGTAAGGGAGACCCAGTACTTC.

CDR3 sequence: CASSMGLADTGELFF. In nucleotides, the CDR3 is TGTGCCAGCAGCATGGGACTAGCGGACACCGGGGAGCTGTTTTTT. The rearrangement links TRBV7-3 to TRBJ2-2; TRBD2 aligns across 11 bases. Trimming at V came to 5 bases and at J to 3 bases, leaving 2 bases not matched to a gene. CDR1 SGHTA and CDR2 FQGTGA come from the germline V gene. The CDR3 is 15 residues long.

This sequence joins TRBV7-2 and TRBJ2-3, with 8 positions matching TRBD2. CDR3 length: 16 amino acids. The trim removed 4 bases at V and 5 bases at J, leaving 11 bases unmatched. In germline, CDR1 is SGHTA, CDR2 FQGNSA. CDR3 protein: CASSSPGSGTGDTQYF. The CDR3 region has the DNA TGTGCCAGCAGCTCTCCGGGTAGCGGGACTGGAGATACGCAGTATTTT.

The chain combines TRBV6-1 with TRBJ1-1; possible D gene TRBD1, 5 bases. Germline CDR1 and CDR2: MNHNS and SASEGT. V was clipped by 6 bases and J by 5 bases, with 16 bases between them. This CDR3 has 14 residues. The CDR3 DNA follows: TGTGCCAGCAGCCACGGCCCAGGGAGGACTGAAGCTTTCTTT. Its translation is CASSHGPGRTEAFF.

The gene calls are TRBV7-8 and TRBJ2-3; TRBD1 aligns across 8 bases. The trim removed 3 bases at V and 5 bases at J, leaving 4 bases unmatched. The CDR3 spans 14 residues. CDR1 SGHVS and CDR2 FQNEAQ come from the germline V gene. CDR3 protein: CASSLTGVEDTQYF. The DNA for the CDR3 is TGTGCCAGCAGCTTGACAGGGGTGGAAGATACGCAGTATTTT. The whole variable domain, remainder taken from reference TRBV7-8 and TRBJ2-3, is GAGVSQSPRYKVAKRGQDVALRCDPISGHVSLFWYQQALGQGPEFLTYFQNEAQLDKSGLPSDRFFAERPEGSVSTLKIQRTQQEDSAVYLCASSLTGVEDTQYFGPGTRLTVL.

J is TRBJ2-4 and V is TRBV29-1, with 10 bases lining up with TRBD2. Losses at the gene ends were 1 base for V and 9 bases for J; bases not matched to a gene: 18. The CDR3 consists of 18 residues. Per germline, CDR1 SQVTM and CDR2 ANQGSEA. This CDR3 reads CSVEVPPLAGGDPIIQYF. CDR3 bases: TGCAGCGTTGAAGTCCCCCCCTTAGCGGGAGGTGACCCCATCATTCAGTACTTC.

The sample holds one count of this clone. The rearrangement joins TRBV5-1 to TRBJ2-7; 9 bases are a match to TRBD1. J was trimmed by 3 bases and V by 3 bases; bases with no gene match: 7. The CDR3 has 15 amino acids. In germline, CDR1 is SGHRS, CDR2 YFSETQ. CDR3 sequence reads: CASSSSTGGSYEQYF. CDR3 nucleotides: TGCGCCAGCAGCTCATCGACAGGGGGAAGCTACGAGCAGTACTTC.

The sample holds one count of this clone. V is TRBV7-9 and J is TRBJ2-7; a weak D match, TRBD2 (6 bases). This CDR3 spans 12 amino acids. Germline assignment: CDR1 SEHNR and CDR2 FQNEAQ (reference sequence). With 6 bases removed from V and 5 bases from J, the gap between germline ends came to 11 bases. The CDR3 DNA reads TGTGCCAGCAGGGAGGGGTATGACGAGCAGTACTTC. Translating gives CASREGYDEQYF.

CDR3 residues: CASSLSGAVNTEAFF. CDR3 coding DNA: TGTGCCAGCAGCCTCTCCGGCGCGGTGAACACTGAAGCTTTCTTT. V and J are TRBV27 and TRBJ1-1; the D is unclear. Germline V gene lookup returns CDR1 MNHEY and CDR2 SMNVEV (reference sequence). The CDR3 extends over 15 amino acids. With 6 bases removed from V and 0 bases from J, the gap between germline ends came to 14 bases.

V and J are TRBV11-1 and TRBJ2-3, with D uncertain. With 3 bases removed from V and 4 bases from J, the gap between germline ends came to 11 bases. CDR1 is SGHAT, CDR2 FQDESV, per germline (reference sequence). The CDR3 runs to 14 residues. The CDR3 loop reads CASSFGLVSDTQYF. CDR3 DNA sequence: TGTGCCAGCAGCTTTGGTCTAGTCTCAGATACGCAGTATTTT.

The chain carries TRBV6-5 and TRBJ2-7; D may be TRBD2 (6 bases). Germline CDR1 reads MNHEY; CDR2 reads SVGAGI. The CDR3 consists of 13 residues. Trimming removed 8 bases at V and 0 bases at J, with 11 bases between. Here the CDR3 DNA reads TGTGCCAGCTCGTTCGGGAGCTCCTACGAGCAGTACTTC. It is translated as CASSFGSSYEQYF.

V is TRBV7-9 and J is TRBJ1-5; a possible D gene is TRBD1 (5 bases). Germline V lookup: CDR1 SEHNR, CDR2 FQNEAQ (reference sequence). The CDR3 sequence is 17 residues long. V gave up 1 base and J gave up 4 bases, with 17 bases separating them. CDR3 nucleotides: TGTGCCAGCAGCTTAGGGAAGGGGCAGTCCGGTAATCAGCCCCAGCATTTT. It specifies CASSLGKGQSGNQPQHF.

The chain recombines TRBV15 with TRBJ2-7; 7 bases fit TRBD1. The germline V gene has CDR1 LNHNV and CDR2 YYDKDF (reference sequence). CDR3 length: 15 amino acids. V gave up 1 base and J gave up 3 bases; unmatched junction bases: 6. CDR3 sequence reads: CATSRARDSFYEQYF. The CDR3 DNA reads TGTGCCACCAGCAGAGCAAGGGACAGCTTCTACGAGCAGTACTTC. The full variable domain, in which reference TRBV15 and TRBJ2-7 provide the parts outside the CDR3, is DAMVIQNPRYQVTQFGKPVTLSCSQTLNHNVMYWYQQKSSQAPKLLFHYYDKDFNNEADTPDNFQSRRPNTSFCFLDIRSPGLGDTAMYLCATSRARDSFYEQYFGPGTRLTVT.

The V call is TRBV5-1, the J call TRBJ1-1; weak D call: TRBD1 (5 bases). From germline, CDR1 is SGHRS and CDR2 YFSETQ. V lost 10 bases and J lost 3, with 16 bases in between. The CDR3 loop spans 13 amino acids. CDR3 sequence reads: CAAGKSWDTEAFF. CDR3 sequence (DNA): TGCGCCGCAGGGAAGTCTTGGGACACTGAAGCTTTCTTT.

V gene TRBV29-1 combines with J gene TRBJ2-1, with D perhaps TRBD1 (6 bases). The V end lost 7 bases, the J end lost 1 base, and 20 bases lay between the germline ends. Germline CDR1 reads SQVTM; CDR2 reads ANQGSEA. The CDR3 sequence is 16 residues long. The CDR3, as DNA: TGCAGCGCCCTGACAGGTTTTGGGGTATCCTACAATGAGCAGTTCTTC. This encodes CSALTGFGVSYNEQFF.